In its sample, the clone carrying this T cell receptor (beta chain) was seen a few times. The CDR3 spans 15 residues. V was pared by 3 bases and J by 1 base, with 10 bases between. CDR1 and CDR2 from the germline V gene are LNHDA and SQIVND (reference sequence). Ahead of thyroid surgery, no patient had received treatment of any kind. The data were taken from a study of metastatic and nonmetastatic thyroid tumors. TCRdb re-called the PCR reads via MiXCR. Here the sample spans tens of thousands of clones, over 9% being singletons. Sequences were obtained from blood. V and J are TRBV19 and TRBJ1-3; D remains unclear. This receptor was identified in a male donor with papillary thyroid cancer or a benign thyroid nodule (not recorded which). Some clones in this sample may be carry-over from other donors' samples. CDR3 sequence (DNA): TGTGCCAGTAGTATGTCCGGTCCATCTGGAAACACCATATATTTT. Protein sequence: CASSMSGPSGNTIYF.